This T cell receptor beta chain was sequenced during a study of regulatory T cells in long-lasting Graves disease. Study outcomes and limitations: The persistent group shared 2,500 or so public clonotypes, more than the roughly 970 shared by new patients.

Arm-PCR with iRepertoire HTBI primers amplified the CDR3 regions for these TCR beta libraries. A single record per CDR3 protein comes from TCRdb applying MiXCR to the multiplex PCR reads. The table has about 460,000 distinct CDR3 sequences, 20% to 25% seen once; the top ten hold under 15%. The sample holds a few counts of this clonotype. Its target is unknown. V lost 3 bases and J lost 5, with 14 bases in between. This CDR3 has 16 residues. CDR1 and CDR2 (germline): SEHNR, FQNEAQ (reference sequence). Time point reported: persistent/refractory GD, antithyroid drugs over 5 years with positive TRAb. Making the TCR library involved RNA that had been extracted from PBMCs.

The source is a female donor with Graves disease. The chain joins TRBV7-9 to TRBJ1-6, with D unresolved. The sample in question was peripheral blood mononuclear cells (PBMCs), obtained when the disease was refractory, from a patient treated with antithyroid drugs. CDR3 bases: TGTGCCAGCAGCTTCGACCGGGCCCGCAATAATTCACCCCTCCACTTT. Translated: CASSFDRARNNSPLHF.